This TCR beta chain was sequenced for a study of blood T cell repertoires in COVID-19. CDR3 size: 17 residues. V shed 2 bases and J 1 base; nucleotides not matched to a gene: 7. CDR1 is SGHNT, CDR2 YYREEE, per germline (reference sequence). Sequencing used immunoSEQ multiplex PCR; TCRdb keeps in-frame clones, though not all of them. The sample includes under 95,000 clones, roughly four fifths of them seen just once. This clone was observed at least ten times. The origin of this receptor is an elderly woman with acute or convalescent COVID-19. The chain joins TRBV5-4 to TRBJ2-3, with TRBD2 matching 10 bases. The sequenced sample consisted of peripheral blood. The CDR3 is CASSFGAGGPGTDTQYF. The CDR3 coding sequence is TGTGCCAGCAGCTTTGGAGCGGGAGGGCCGGGCACAGATACGCAGTATTTT. The variable domain in full, with the rest retrieved from reference TRBV5-4 and TRBJ2-3, is ETGVTQSPTHLIKTRGQQVTLRCSSQSGHNTVSWYQQALGQGPQFIFQYYREEENGRGNFPPRFSGLQFPNYSSELNVNALELDDSALYLCASSFGAGGPGTDTQYFGPGTRLTVL.